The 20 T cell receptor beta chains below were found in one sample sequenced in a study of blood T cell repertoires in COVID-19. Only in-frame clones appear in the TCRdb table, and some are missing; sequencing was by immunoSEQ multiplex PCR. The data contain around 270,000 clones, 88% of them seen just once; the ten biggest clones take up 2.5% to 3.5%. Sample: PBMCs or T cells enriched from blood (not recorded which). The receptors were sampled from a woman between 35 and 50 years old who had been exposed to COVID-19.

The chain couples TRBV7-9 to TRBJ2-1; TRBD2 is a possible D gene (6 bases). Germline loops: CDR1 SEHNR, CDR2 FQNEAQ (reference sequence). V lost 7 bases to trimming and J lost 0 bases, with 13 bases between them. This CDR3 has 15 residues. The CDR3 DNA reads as TGTGCCAGCACCTCGGGAGAGAGCTCCTACAATGAGCAGTTCTTC. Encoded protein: CASTSGESSYNEQFF. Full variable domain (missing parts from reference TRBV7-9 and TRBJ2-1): DTGVSQNPRHKITKRGQNVTFRCDPISEHNRLYWYRQTLGQGPEFLTYFQNEAQLEKSRLLSDRFSAERPKGSFSTLEIQRTEQGDSAMYLCASTSGESSYNEQFFGPGTRLTVL.

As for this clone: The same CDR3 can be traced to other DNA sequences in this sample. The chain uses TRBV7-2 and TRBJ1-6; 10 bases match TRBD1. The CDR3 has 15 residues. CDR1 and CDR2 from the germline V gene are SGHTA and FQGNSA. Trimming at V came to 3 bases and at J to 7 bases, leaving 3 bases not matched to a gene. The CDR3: CASSLDRGTNSPLHF. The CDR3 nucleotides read TGTGCCAGCAGCTTGGACAGGGGGACGAATTCACCCCTCCACTTT. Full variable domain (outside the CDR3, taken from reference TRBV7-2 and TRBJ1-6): GAGVSQSPSNKVTEKGKDVELRCDPISGHTALYWYRQSLGQGLEFLIYFQGNSAPDKSGLPSDRFSAERTGGSVSTLTIQRTQQEDSAVYLCASSLDRGTNSPLHFGNGTRLTVT.

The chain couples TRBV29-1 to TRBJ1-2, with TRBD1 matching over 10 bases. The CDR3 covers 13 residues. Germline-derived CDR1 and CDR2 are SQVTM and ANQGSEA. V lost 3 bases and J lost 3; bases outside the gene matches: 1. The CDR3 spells CSVDGTGDYGYTF. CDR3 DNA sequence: TGCAGCGTTGATGGGACAGGGGACTATGGCTACACCTTC.

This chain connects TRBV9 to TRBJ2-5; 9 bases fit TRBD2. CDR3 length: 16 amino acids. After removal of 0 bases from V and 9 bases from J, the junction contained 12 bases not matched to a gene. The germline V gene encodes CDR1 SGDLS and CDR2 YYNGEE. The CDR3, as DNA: TGTGCCAGCAGCGTAGAGGCGGGAGGGCCATTTGCGCCCCAGTACTTC. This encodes CASSVEAGGPFAPQYF.

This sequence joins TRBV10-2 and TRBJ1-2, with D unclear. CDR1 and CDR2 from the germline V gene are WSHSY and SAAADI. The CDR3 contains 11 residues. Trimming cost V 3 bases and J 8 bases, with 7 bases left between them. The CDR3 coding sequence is TGCGCCAGCAGTGATCGGGGAGGCTACACCTTC. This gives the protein CASSDRGGYTF.

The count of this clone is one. CDR3 coding DNA: TGTGCCACCCGGTTCCCCAGCGCAGATACGCAGTATTTT. Translating it yields CATRFPSADTQYF. The V call is TRBV10-3, the J call TRBJ2-3, with D uncertain. V was shortened by 10 bases and J by 4 bases, with 15 bases between the two germline ends. Germline V gene data show CDR1 as ENHRY and CDR2 as SYGVKD. CDR3 length: 13 residues.

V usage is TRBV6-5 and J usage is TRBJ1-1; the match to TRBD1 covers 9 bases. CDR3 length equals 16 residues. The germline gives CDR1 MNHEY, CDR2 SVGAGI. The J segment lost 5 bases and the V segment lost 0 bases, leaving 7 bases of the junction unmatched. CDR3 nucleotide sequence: TGTGCCAGCAGTTACTCCCGGGCGGGACAGGGAACTGAAGCTTTCTTT. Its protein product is CASSYSRAGQGTEAFF.

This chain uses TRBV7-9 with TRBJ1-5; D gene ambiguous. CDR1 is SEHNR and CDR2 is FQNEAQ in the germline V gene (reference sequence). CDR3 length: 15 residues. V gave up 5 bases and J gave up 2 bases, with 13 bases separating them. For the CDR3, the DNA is TGTGCCAGCAGCCCCGCGCGTTTGGGCAATCAGCCCCAGCATTTT. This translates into CASSPARLGNQPQHF.

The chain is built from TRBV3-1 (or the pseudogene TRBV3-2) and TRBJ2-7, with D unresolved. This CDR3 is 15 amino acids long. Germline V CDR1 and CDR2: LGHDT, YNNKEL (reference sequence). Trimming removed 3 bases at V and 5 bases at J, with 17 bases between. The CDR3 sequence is CASSQVRGPTNEQYF. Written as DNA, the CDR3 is TGTGCCAGCAGCCAGGTGAGAGGTCCAACAAACGAGCAGTACTTC.

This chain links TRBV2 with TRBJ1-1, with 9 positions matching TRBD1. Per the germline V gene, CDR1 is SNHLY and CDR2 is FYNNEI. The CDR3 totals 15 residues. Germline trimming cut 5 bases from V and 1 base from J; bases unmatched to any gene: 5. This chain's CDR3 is CASSLGTGSNTEAFF. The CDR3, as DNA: TGTGCCAGCAGTTTGGGGACAGGGTCGAACACTGAAGCTTTCTTT.

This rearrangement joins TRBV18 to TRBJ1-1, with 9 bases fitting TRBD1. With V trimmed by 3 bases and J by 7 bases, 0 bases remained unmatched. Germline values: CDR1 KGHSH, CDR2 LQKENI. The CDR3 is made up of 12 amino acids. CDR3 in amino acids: CASSPGQGEAFF. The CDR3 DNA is TGTGCCAGCTCACCGGGACAGGGTGAAGCTTTCTTT.

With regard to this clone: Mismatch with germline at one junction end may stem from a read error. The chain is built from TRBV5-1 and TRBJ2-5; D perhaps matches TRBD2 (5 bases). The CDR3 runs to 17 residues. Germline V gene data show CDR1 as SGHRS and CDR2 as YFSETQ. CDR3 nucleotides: TGTGCCAGCAGCTTGGTCAAAGGAGCGGAGGAGCAAGAGACCCAGTACTTC. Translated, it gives CASSLVKGAEEQETQYF.

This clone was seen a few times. This chain's CDR3 is CASSQATGGTQPQHF. The CDR3 DNA reads TGCGCCAGCAGCCAAGCGACAGGGGGGACTCAGCCCCAGCATTTT. This chain uses TRBV4-3 with TRBJ1-5, with TRBD1 identical over 9 bases. This CDR3 comprises 15 residues. Trimming at V came to 1 base and at J to 6 bases, leaving 4 bases not matched to a gene. The V gene's germline CDR1 is LGHNA and CDR2 YSLEER.

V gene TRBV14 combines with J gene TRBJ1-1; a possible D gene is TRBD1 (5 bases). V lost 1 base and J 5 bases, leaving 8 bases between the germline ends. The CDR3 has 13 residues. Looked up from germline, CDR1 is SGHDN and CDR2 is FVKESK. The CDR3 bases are TGTGCCAGCAGCCAAGTAACAGGAACTGAAGCTTTCTTT. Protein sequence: CASSQVTGTEAFF.

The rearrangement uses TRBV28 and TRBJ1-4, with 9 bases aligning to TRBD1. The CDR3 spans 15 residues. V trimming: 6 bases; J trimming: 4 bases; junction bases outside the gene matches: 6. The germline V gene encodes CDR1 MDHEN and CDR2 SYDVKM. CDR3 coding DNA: TGTGCCAGCAGAAACGGACAGGGGAGTAATGAAAAACTGTTTTTT. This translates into CASRNGQGSNEKLFF.

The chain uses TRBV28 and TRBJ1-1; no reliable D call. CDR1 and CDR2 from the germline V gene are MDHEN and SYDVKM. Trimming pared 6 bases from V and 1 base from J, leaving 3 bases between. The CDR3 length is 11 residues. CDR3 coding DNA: TGTGCCAGCAGCCGGAACACTGAAGCTTTCTTT. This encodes CASSRNTEAFF. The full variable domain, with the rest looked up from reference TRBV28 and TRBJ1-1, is DVKVTQSSRYLVKRTGEKVFLECVQDMDHENMFWYRQDPGLGLRLIYFSYDVKMKEKGDIPEGYSVSREKKERFSLILESASTNQTSMYLCASSRNTEAFFGQGTRLTVV.

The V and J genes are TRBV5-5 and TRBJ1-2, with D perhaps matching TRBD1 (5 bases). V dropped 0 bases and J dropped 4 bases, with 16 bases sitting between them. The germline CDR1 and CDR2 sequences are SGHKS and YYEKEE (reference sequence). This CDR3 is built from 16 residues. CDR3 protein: CASSLGVEEGVYGYTF. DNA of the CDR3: TGTGCCAGCAGCTTGGGGGTCGAGGAAGGGGTCTATGGCTACACCTTC.

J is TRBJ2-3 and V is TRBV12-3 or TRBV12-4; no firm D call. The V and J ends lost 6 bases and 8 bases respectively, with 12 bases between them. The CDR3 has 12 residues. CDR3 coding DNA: TGTGCCAGCAGCACCTACCAGGTTACGCAGTATTTT. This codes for CASSTYQVTQYF.

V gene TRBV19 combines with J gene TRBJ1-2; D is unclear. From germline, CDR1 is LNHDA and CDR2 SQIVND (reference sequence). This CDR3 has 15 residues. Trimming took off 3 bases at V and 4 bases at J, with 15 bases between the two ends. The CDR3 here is CASSIRWEGSYGYTF. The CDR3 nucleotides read TGTGCCAGTAGTATCCGTTGGGAGGGCTCCTATGGCTACACCTTC. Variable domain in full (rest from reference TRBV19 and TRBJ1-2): DGGITQSPKYLFRKEGQNVTLSCEQNLNHDAMYWYRQDPGQGLRLIYYSQIVNDFQKGDIAEGYSVSREKKESFPLTVTSAQKNPTAFYLCASSIRWEGSYGYTFGSGTRLTVV.

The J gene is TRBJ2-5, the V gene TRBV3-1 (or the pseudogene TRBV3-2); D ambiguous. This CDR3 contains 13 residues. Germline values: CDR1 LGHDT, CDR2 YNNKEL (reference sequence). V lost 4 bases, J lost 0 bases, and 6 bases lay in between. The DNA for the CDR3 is TGTGCCAGCAGCCTCAGGTACCAAGAGACCCAGTACTTC. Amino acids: CASSLRYQETQYF.